This is a list of T cell receptor beta chains from one sample in a study of Tregs in tolerant kidney transplant recipients. Measured with immunoSEQ multiplex PCR; TCRdb has only the in-frame clones, and not every one. The table includes some 70,000 clones, 80% to 85% detected once. Sequencing was performed on CD4+ T cells from blood. These receptors originate from a human donor in good health. Each CDR3 is given with its conserved first and last residue. D genes are given only for firm matches. Clone size is shown for a subset of rows, as once, few, many or a class of expanded clone.

>TRBJ2-7|.|14|.|TRBV11-2
CASSLDLDSYEQYF
TGTGCCAGCAGCTTAGATCTAGACTCCTACGAGCAGTACTTC
>TRBJ2-7|TRBD1|15|.|TRBV28
CATSTTTTGAYEQYF
TGTGCCACCTCGACTACAACGACAGGGGCCTACGAGCAGTACTTC
>TRBJ2-3|.|11|.|TRBV20-1
CSARREDTQYF
TGCAGTGCTAGGAGGGAGGATACGCAGTATTTT
>TRBJ2-3|.|15|once|TRBV18
CASSPSAQGTDTQYF
TGTGCCAGCTCACCAAGTGCCCAGGGCACAGATACGCAGTATTTT
>TRBJ2-2|.|11|large|TRBV6-6
CASRETGELFF
TGTGCCAGCAGGGAGACCGGGGAGCTGTTTTTT
>TRBJ2-7|TRBD2|14|.|TRBV6-4
CASSVTSGDYEQYF
TGTGCCAGCAGCGTGACTAGCGGAGATTACGAGCAGTACTTC
>TRBJ2-7|.|16|few|TRBV30
CAWSVTGAYTPAEQYF
TGTGCCTGGAGTGTGACGGGAGCCTATACTCCTGCGGAGCAGTACTTC
>TRBJ2-2|.|16|.|TRBV2
CASSESAGDRGGELFF
TGTGCCAGCAGTGAAAGTGCCGGAGATCGTGGCGGGGAGCTGTTTTTT
>TRBJ2-5|.|15|.|TRBV7-2
CASSLVAGLGETQYF
TGTGCCAGCAGCTTAGTTGCGGGGCTCGGAGAGACCCAGTACTTC
>TRBJ1-3|.|17|.|TRBV7-2
CASSFSITGLNGNTIYF
TGTGCCAGCAGCTTTTCCATAACAGGGCTCAACGGAAACACCATATATTTT
>TRBJ1-2|.|12|.|TRBV6-1
CASREGNYGYTF
TGTGCCAGCAGGGAGGGAAACTATGGCTACACCTTC
>TRBJ2-3|TRBD2|18|.|TRBV4-1
CASSPQRTSGTSTDTQYF
TGCGCCAGCAGTCCACAGCGGACTAGCGGAACTAGCACAGATACGCAGTATTTT
>TRBJ2-7|TRBD2|15|.|TRBV27
CASSSLAGGPGEQYF
TGTGCCAGCAGTTCCCTAGCGGGAGGGCCAGGCGAGCAGTACTTC
>TRBJ1-2|TRBD1|13|once|TRBV29-1
CSAKTGTDYGYTF
TGCAGCGCCAAAACCGGGACAGACTATGGCTACACCTTC
>TRBJ2-7|.|15|.|TRBV7-8
CASSLVAGGGYEQYF
TGTGCCAGCAGCTTAGTTGCTGGCGGCGGCTACGAGCAGTACTTC
>TRBJ2-2|.|18|.|TRBV12-5
CASGLGPKAAGEAGELFF
TGTGCTAGTGGTTTGGGACCAAAGGCAGCGGGTGAGGCCGGGGAGCTGTTTTTT
>TRBJ2-7|.|15|.|TRBV4-2
CASSQDRSDLSEQYF
TGTGCCAGCAGCCAAGATCGGTCTGACCTCAGCGAGCAGTACTTC
>TRBJ1-5|.|13|few|TRBV7-2
CASTRGIGQPQHF
TGTGCCAGCACCAGGGGAATCGGTCAGCCCCAGCATTTT
>TRBJ2-1|TRBD2|22|.|TRBV2
CASSPLMWTSGGLHPSYNEQFF
TGTGCCAGCAGTCCCCTAATGTGGACTAGCGGGGGTCTCCACCCGAGCTACAATGAGCAGTTCTTC
>TRBJ2-1|TRBD1|15|once|TRBV9
CASSAGTASYNEQFF
TGTGCCAGTAGCGCTGGGACAGCCTCCTACAATGAGCAGTTCTTC
>TRBJ1-3|TRBD1|15|.|TRBV13
CASSRDREAGNTIYF
TGTGCCAGCAGCCGGGACAGGGAGGCGGGAAACACCATATATTTT
>TRBJ1-2|.|12|.|TRBV6-1
CASRTGNYGYTF
TGTGCCAGCAGAACAGGGAACTATGGCTACACCTTC
>TRBJ2-2|.|15|.|TRBV11-2
CASSFEGTFAGELFF
TGTGCCAGCAGCTTTGAAGGGACGTTCGCCGGGGAGCTGTTTTTT
>TRBJ1-6|.|16|.|TRBV10-3
CAISDTLKGGLSPPHF
TGTGCCATCAGTGACACGCTCAAGGGGGGGCTTTCACCCCCCCACTTT
>TRBJ1-2|.|14|once|TRBV28
CASTVRGRVNGYTF
TGTGCCAGCACGGTTAGGGGCAGGGTTAATGGCTACACCTTC
>TRBJ2-1|.|17|.|TRBV4-1
CASSQAGSWGVNNEQFF
TGCGCCAGCAGCCAGGCCGGGAGTTGGGGGGTTAACAATGAGCAGTTCTTC
>TRBJ2-7|.|12|.|TRBV5-4
CASSAGVNEQYF
TGTGCCAGCAGCGCCGGGGTGAACGAGCAGTACTTC
>TRBJ2-2|TRBD2|14|few|TRBV19
CASRVTSVTGELFF
TGTGCCAGTAGAGTGACTAGCGTCACCGGGGAGCTGTTTTTT
>TRBJ1-1|TRBD1|14|.|TRBV29-1
CSVLTGTGNTEAFF
TGCAGCGTTCTTACCGGGACAGGGAACACTGAAGCTTTCTTT
>TRBJ2-7|TRBD1|15|.|TRBV30
CAWSVKGTGGYEQYF
TGTGCCTGGAGTGTAAAGGGGACAGGGGGGTACGAGCAGTACTTC
>TRBJ2-1|.|13|once|TRBV18
CASSPHKEGEQFF
TGTGCCAGCTCACCACATAAGGAGGGTGAGCAGTTCTTC
>TRBJ2-7|TRBD2|17|.|TRBV7-2
CASSLVGTSGSGGEQYF
TGTGCCAGCAGCTTAGTGGGGACTAGCGGATCTGGCGGCGAGCAGTACTTC